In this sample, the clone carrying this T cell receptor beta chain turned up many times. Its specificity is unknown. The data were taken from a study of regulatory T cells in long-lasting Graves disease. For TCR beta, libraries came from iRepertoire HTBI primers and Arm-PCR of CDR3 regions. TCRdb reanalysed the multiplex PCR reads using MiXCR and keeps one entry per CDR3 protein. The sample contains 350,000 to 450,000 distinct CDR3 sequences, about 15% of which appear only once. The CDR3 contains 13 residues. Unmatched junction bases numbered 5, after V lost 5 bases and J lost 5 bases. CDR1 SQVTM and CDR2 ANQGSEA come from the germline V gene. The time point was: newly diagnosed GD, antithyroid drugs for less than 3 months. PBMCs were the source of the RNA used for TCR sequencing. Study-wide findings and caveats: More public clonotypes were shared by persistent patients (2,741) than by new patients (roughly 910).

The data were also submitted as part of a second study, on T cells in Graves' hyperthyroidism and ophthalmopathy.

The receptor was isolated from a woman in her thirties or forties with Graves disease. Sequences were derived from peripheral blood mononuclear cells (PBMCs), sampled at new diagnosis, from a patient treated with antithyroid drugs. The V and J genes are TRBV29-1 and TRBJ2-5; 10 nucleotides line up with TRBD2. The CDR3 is CSVSTSGTETQYF. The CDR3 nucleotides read TGCAGCGTTTCCACTAGCGGGACCGAGACCCAGTACTTC.